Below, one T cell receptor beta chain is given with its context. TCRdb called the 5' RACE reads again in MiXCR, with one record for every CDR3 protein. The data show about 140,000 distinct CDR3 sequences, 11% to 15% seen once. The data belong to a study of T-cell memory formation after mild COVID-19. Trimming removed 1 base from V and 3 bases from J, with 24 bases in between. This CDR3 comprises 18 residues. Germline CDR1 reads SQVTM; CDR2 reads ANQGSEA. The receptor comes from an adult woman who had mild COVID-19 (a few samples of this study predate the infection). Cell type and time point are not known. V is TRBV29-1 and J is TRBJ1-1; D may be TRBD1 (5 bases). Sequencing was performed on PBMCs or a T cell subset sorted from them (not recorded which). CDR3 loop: CSVEVLRQGHKADTEAFF. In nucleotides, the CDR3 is TGCAGCGTTGAAGTTCTCAGGCAGGGCCATAAGGCGGACACTGAAGCTTTCTTT.